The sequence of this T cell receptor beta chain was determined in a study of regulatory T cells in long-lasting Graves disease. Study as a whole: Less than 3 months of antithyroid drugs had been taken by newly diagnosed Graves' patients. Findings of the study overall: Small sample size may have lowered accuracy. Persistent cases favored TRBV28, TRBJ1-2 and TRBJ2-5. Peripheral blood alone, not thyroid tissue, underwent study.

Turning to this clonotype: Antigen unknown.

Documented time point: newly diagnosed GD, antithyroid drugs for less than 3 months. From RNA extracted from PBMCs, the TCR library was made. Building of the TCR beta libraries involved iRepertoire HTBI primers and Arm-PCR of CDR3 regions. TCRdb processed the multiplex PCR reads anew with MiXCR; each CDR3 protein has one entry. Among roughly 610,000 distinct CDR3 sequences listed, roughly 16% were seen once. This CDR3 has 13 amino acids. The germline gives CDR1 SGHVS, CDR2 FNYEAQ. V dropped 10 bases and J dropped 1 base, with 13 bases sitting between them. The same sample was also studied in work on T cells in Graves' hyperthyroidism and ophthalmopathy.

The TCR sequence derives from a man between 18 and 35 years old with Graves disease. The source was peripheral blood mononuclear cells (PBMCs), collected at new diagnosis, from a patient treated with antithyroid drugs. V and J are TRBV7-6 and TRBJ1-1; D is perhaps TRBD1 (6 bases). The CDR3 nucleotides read TGTGCCACCTCAGGACAGCCGAACACTGAAGCTTTCTTT. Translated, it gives CATSGQPNTEAFF.